These 15 T cell receptor beta chains originate from one sample sequenced in a study of CD8+ T cells in alopecia areata. Isolated RNA was reverse transcribed into cDNA used as the sequencing template. The protocol was immunoSEQ multiplex PCR, while the TCRdb copy is restricted to in-frame clones and leaves out a portion. The data hold about 130,000 clones, with 49% observed a single time. The starting material was CD8+ T cells sorted from blood, obtained at week 0. The receptors were gathered from a human donor with alopecia areata.

The V and J genes are TRBV27 and TRBJ2-1, with D uncertain. V lost 0 bases to trimming and J lost 1 base, with 10 bases between them. This CDR3 spans 16 amino acids. The V gene's germline CDR1 is MNHEY and CDR2 SMNVEV (reference sequence). The CDR3 nucleotides read TGTGCCAGCAGTTTATCTCGGCCACAATCCTACAATGAGCAGTTCTTC. Translating gives CASSLSRPQSYNEQFF.

This clone was found a few times. The chain recombines TRBV5-4 with TRBJ2-7; 7 bases are a match to TRBD1. Germline V lookup: CDR1 SGHNT, CDR2 YYREEE (reference sequence). V shed 1 base, J shed 0 bases, and the junction held 7 bases outside the gene matches. The CDR3 length is 16 residues. CDR3: CASSLMQGQYSYEQYF. The CDR3, as DNA: TGTGCCAGCAGCTTGATGCAGGGACAGTACTCCTACGAGCAGTACTTC.

The V gene is TRBV29-1, the J gene TRBJ2-2, with D possibly matching TRBD1 (5 bases). The V gene lost 5 bases and the J gene lost 6 bases, with 7 bases spanning the gap. The CDR3 loop spans 11 amino acids. Germline V gene sequence: CDR1 SQVTM, CDR2 ANQGSEA. CDR3 region: CSVIGAGELFF. The DNA of the CDR3 is TGCAGCGTTATAGGGGCCGGGGAGCTGTTTTTT.

V usage is TRBV30 and J usage is TRBJ2-3; the match to TRBD2 covers 10 bases. Germline loops: CDR1 GTSNPN, CDR2 SVGIG (reference sequence). This CDR3 is built from 15 residues. V lost 2 bases, J lost 5 bases, and 7 bases stayed unmatched. The CDR3 reads CAWSQTSGARDTQYF. The CDR3, as DNA: TGTGCCTGGAGTCAAACTAGCGGGGCACGAGATACGCAGTATTTT.

This sequence joins TRBV9 and TRBJ2-7, with TRBD1 matching over 11 bases. The germline V gene has CDR1 SGDLS and CDR2 YYNGEE. CDR3 size: 16 residues. The ends lost 2 bases at V and 3 bases at J; junction bases unmatched: 7. CDR3 DNA: TGTGCCAGCAGCGTGGGTCCGGGACAGGGGGACTACGAGCAGTACTTC. Translating gives CASSVGPGQGDYEQYF.

This chain links TRBV29-1 with TRBJ2-7; D may correspond to TRBD1 or TRBD2 (5 bases each). The germline V and J ends were trimmed by 6 bases and 2 bases, with 17 bases remaining between them. Looked up from germline, CDR1 is SQVTM and CDR2 is ANQGSEA. The CDR3 length is 14 residues. The CDR3 DNA is TGCAGCGTGGGTGTGTGGGGGAGACCCTACGAGCAGTACTTC. Translating it yields CSVGVWGRPYEQYF.

This chain links TRBV7-9 with TRBJ2-7, with 10 bases that match TRBD1. This CDR3 has 16 amino acids. Germline CDR1 and CDR2: SEHNR and FQNEAQ (reference sequence). V lost 5 bases to trimming and J lost 3 bases; unmatched junction nucleotides: 10. In nucleotides, the CDR3 is TGTGCCAGCAGCCCTACCTCGACAGGGGGCTTCTACGAGCAGTACTTC. Its protein is CASSPTSTGGFYEQYF.

V gene TRBV29-1 combines with J gene TRBJ2-5, with 10 bases identical to TRBD1. The CDR3 loop spans 16 amino acids. Trimming cost V 3 bases and J 0 bases; bases outside gene matches: 7. The germline V gene has CDR1 SQVTM and CDR2 ANQGSEA. The CDR3: CSVEDQGQGYQETQYF. CDR3 DNA: TGCAGCGTTGAGGATCAGGGACAGGGGTACCAAGAGACCCAGTACTTC. The full variable domain, rest sourced from reference TRBV29-1 and TRBJ2-5, is SAVISQKPSRDICQRGTSLTIQCQVDSQVTMMFWYRQQPGQSLTLIATANQGSEATYESGFVIDKFPISRPNLTFSTLTVSNMSPEDSSIYLCSVEDQGQGYQETQYFGPGTRLLVL.

The V call is TRBV13, the J call TRBJ2-5; no definite D call. V was shortened by 4 bases and J by 8 bases, with 17 bases between the two germline ends. The CDR3 is 14 amino acids. Germline V gives CDR1 PRHDT, CDR2 FYEKMQ (reference sequence). The CDR3 region has the DNA TGTGCCAGCAGCTCGGGCGGTCGTATGGTCACCCAGTACTTC. Amino acids: CASSSGGRMVTQYF.

This sequence joins TRBV9 and TRBJ2-1; D uncertain. This CDR3 has 12 residues. Trimming removed 1 base at V and 4 bases at J, with 3 bases between. Germline values: CDR1 SGDLS, CDR2 YYNGEE. Here the CDR3 reads CASSVRYNEQFF. The CDR3 bases are TGTGCCAGCAGCGTACGATACAATGAGCAGTTCTTC.

The chain recombines TRBV7-9 with TRBJ1-4, with no clear D. The V and J ends lost 5 bases and 3 bases respectively, with 13 bases between them. From germline, CDR1 is SEHNR and CDR2 FQNEAQ (reference sequence). CDR3 length equals 15 residues. This CDR3 reads CASSPVTGSNEKLFF. CDR3 sequence (DNA): TGTGCCAGCAGCCCCGTAACGGGGTCTAATGAAAAACTGTTTTTT.

This clone was seen more than once but under ten times. The chain has TRBV19 and TRBJ2-2; TRBD1 matches 8 bases. V dropped 4 bases and J dropped 7; count of bases not matched to a gene: 5. The CDR3 length is 14 residues. Per germline, CDR1 LNHDA and CDR2 SQIVND (reference sequence). The CDR3 spells CASSRQGWNGELFF. The CDR3 nucleotides read TGTGCCAGTAGTAGACAGGGGTGGAACGGGGAGCTGTTTTTT.

The chain is built from TRBV13 and TRBJ2-5; 7 bases fit TRBD1. TRBJ2-7 explains the end of the DNA better; the J call may be wrong. Germline V gene data show CDR1 as PRHDT and CDR2 as FYEKMQ (reference sequence). CDR3 size: 14 residues. CDR3 sequence: CASTSGQEAYEQYF. CDR3 nucleotide sequence: TGTGCCAGCACCTCCGGACAGGAGGCCTACGAGCAGTACTTC.

V usage is TRBV30 and J usage is TRBJ1-5, with D unclear. The germline V gene encodes CDR1 GTSNPN and CDR2 SVGIG (reference sequence). Trimming removed 0 bases from V and 7 bases from J, with 10 bases in between. The CDR3 consists of 13 residues. For the CDR3, the DNA is TGTGCCTGGAGTGTTACAGAGAGCCAGCCCCAGCATTTT. Its protein is CAWSVTESQPQHF.

The chain joins TRBV27 to TRBJ1-5; D not resolved. The CDR3 has 15 residues. Per the germline V gene, CDR1 is MNHEY and CDR2 is SMNVEV (reference sequence). Trimming pared 0 bases from V and 5 bases from J, leaving 11 bases between. The CDR3 region has the DNA TGTGCCAGCAGTTTATCTTTCAATCCCGATCAGCCCCAGCATTTT. Translated: CASSLSFNPDQPQHF.